The subject of this entry is one T cell receptor (beta chain). This entry belongs to a study of blood T cell repertoires in COVID-19. Study information: PBMCs, B-cell-depleted T cells, or T cells were the source of the cDNA or gDNA that made up the material.

The data were produced by immunoSEQ multiplex PCR, yet TCRdb's version contains in-frame clones alone and is incomplete. Of 160,000 or so clones in the sample, 70% to 90% were seen once. V dropped 3 bases and J dropped 6 bases, with 11 bases sitting between them. The CDR3 covers 13 residues. Germline values: CDR1 SGHAT, CDR2 FQNNGV. The sample was peripheral blood. The gene calls are TRBV11-2 and TRBJ1-2; TRBD1 might be the D (5 bases). The receptor was derived from a man aged 55 to 70 with acute or convalescent COVID-19. CDR3 sequence reads: CASSLTDSDGYTF. Here the CDR3 DNA reads TGTGCCAGCAGCTTGACAGACAGCGATGGCTACACCTTC.